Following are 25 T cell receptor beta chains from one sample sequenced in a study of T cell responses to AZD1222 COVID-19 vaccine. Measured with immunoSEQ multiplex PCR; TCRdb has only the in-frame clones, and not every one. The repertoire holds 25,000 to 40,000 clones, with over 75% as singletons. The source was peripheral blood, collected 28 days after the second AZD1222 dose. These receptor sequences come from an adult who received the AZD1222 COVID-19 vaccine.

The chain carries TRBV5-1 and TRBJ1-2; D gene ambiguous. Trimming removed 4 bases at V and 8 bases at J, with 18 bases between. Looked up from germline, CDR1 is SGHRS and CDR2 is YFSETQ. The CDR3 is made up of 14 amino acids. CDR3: CASSTRQRGWGYTF. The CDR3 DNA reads TGCGCCAGCAGCACAAGACAAAGAGGGTGGGGCTACACCTTC.

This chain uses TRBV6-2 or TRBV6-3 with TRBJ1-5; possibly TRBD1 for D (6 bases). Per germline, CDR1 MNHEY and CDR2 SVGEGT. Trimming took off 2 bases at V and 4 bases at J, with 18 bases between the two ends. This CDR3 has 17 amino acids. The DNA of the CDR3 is TGTGCCAGCAGTTACCGCGTTGGAGGGGGGGATAATCAGCCCCAGCATTTT. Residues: CASSYRVGGGDNQPQHF.

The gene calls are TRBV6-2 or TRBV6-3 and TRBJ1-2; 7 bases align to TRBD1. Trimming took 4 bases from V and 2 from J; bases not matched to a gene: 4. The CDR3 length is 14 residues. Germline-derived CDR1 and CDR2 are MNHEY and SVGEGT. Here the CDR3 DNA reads TGTGCCAGCAGTTCCGACAGGGCCAACTATGGCTACACCTTC. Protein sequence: CASSSDRANYGYTF.

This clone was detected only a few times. This chain's CDR3 is CASSLEMEAGTDTQYF. DNA for the CDR3: TGTGCCAGCAGCTTAGAAATGGAAGCAGGTACAGATACGCAGTATTTT. The chain joins TRBV11-3 to TRBJ2-3; D gene unclear. Germline V gives CDR1 SGHNT, CDR2 YENEEA. The V and J ends lost 0 bases and 3 bases respectively, with 13 bases between them. The CDR3 has 16 residues.

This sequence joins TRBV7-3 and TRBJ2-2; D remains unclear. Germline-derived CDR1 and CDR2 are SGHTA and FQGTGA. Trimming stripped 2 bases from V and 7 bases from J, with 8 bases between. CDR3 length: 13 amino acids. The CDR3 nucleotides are TGTGCCAGCAGCTTAGGGGTCTTCGGGGAGCTGTTTTTT. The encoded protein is CASSLGVFGELFF.

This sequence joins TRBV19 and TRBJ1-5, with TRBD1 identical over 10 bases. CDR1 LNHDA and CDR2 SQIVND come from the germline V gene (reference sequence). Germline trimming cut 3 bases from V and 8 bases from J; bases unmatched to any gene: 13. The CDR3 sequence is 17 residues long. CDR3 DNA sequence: TGTGCCAGTAGTATCCTCCCGGGACAGGGGAGAGTAAAGCCCCAGCATTTT. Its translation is CASSILPGQGRVKPQHF.

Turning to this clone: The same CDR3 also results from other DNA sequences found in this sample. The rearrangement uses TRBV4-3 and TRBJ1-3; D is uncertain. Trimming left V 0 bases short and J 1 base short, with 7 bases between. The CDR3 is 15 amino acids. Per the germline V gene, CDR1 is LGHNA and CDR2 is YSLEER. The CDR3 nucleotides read TGCGCCAGCAGCCAAGATGTGGGATCTGGAAACACCATATATTTT. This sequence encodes CASSQDVGSGNTIYF.

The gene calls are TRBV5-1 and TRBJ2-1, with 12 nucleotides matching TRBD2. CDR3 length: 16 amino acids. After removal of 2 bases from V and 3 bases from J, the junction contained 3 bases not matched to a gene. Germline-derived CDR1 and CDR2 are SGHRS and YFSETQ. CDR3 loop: CASSLTSGGSYNEQFF. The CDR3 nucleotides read TGCGCCAGCAGCTTAACTAGCGGGGGGAGCTACAATGAGCAGTTCTTC.

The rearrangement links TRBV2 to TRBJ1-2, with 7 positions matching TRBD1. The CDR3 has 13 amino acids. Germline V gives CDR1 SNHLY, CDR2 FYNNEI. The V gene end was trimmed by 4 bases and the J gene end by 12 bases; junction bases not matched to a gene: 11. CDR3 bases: TGTGCCAGCAGTGGGACCGGGACAGCCGTCAACACCTTC. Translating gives CASSGTGTAVNTF.

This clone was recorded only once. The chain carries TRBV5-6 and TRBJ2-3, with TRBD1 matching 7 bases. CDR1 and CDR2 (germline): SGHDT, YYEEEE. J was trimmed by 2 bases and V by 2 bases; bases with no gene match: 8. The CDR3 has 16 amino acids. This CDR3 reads CASSFVRTGHTDTQYF. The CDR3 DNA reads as TGTGCCAGCAGCTTTGTCAGGACAGGTCACACAGATACGCAGTATTTT.

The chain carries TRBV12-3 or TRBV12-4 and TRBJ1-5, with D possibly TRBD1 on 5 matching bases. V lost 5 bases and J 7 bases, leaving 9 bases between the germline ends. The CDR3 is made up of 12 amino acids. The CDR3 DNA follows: TGTGCCAGCAGTCCCCAGGGACAGCCCCAGCATTTT. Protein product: CASSPQGQPQHF.

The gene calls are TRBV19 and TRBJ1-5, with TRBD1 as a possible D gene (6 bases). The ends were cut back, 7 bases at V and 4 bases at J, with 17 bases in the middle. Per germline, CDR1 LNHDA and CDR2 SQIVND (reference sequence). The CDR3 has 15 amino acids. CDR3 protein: CASTPIQGWNQPQHF. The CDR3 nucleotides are TGTGCCAGTACCCCGATACAGGGTTGGAATCAGCCCCAGCATTTT.

The CDR3 bases are TGTGCCAGCAGCTTAGTAGCCGGATACCAAGAGACCCAGTACTTC. Its translation is CASSLVAGYQETQYF. The chain is built from TRBV11-2 and TRBJ2-5; D call uncertain. This CDR3 is 15 amino acids long. CDR1 and CDR2 from the germline V gene are SGHAT and FQNNGV. V was pared by 1 base and J by 0 bases, with 9 bases between.

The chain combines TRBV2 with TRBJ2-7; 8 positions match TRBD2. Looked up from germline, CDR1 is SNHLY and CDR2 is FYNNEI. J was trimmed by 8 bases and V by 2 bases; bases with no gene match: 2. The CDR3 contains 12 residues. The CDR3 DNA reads TGTGCCAGCAGTGAATTAGCGGGGAAGCAGTACTTC. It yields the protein CASSELAGKQYF.

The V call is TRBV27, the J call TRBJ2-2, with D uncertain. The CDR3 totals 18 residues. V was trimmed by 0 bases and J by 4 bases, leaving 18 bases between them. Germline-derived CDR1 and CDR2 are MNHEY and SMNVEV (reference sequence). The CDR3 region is CASSLSYLIRISTGELFF. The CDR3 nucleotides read TGTGCCAGCAGTTTATCTTATCTTATCAGGATATCCACCGGGGAGCTGTTTTTT.

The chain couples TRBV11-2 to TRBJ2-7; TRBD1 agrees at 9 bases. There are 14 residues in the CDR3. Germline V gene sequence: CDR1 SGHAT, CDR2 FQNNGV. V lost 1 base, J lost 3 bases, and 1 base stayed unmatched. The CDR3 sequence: CASSLGGQGYEQYF. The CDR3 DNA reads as TGTGCCAGCAGCTTAGGGGGACAGGGCTACGAGCAGTACTTC. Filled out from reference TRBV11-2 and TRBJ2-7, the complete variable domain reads EAGVAQSPRYKIIEKRQSVAFWCNPISGHATLYWYQQILGQGPKLLIQFQNNGVVDDSQLPKDRFSAERLKGVDSTLKIQPAKLEDSAVYLCASSLGGQGYEQYFGPGTRLTVT.

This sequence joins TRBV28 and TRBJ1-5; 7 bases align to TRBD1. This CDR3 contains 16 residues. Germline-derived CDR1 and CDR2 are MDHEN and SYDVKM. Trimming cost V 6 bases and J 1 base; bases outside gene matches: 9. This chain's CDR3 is CASRFRQGRSNQPQHF. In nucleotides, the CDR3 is TGTGCCAGCAGGTTTAGACAGGGCAGGAGCAATCAGCCCCAGCATTTT. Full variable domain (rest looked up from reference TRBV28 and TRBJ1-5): DVKVTQSSRYLVKRTGEKVFLECVQDMDHENMFWYRQDPGLGLRLIYFSYDVKMKEKGDIPEGYSVSREKKERFSLILESASTNQTSMYLCASRFRQGRSNQPQHFGDGTRLSIL.

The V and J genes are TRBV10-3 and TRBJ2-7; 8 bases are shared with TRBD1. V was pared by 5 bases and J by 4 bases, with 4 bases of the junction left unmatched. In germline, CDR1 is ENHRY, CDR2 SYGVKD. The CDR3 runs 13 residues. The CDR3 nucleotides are TGTGCCATCAGTAGTCAGGGGGCATACGAGCAGTACTTC. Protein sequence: CAISSQGAYEQYF.

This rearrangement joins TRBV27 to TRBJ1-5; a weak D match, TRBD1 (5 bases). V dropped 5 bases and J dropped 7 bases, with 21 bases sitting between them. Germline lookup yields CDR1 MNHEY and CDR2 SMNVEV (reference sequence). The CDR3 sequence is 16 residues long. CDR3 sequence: CASSPIYRRDGQPQHF. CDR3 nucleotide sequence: TGTGCCAGCAGTCCTATCTACCGCAGGGACGGACAGCCCCAGCATTTT.

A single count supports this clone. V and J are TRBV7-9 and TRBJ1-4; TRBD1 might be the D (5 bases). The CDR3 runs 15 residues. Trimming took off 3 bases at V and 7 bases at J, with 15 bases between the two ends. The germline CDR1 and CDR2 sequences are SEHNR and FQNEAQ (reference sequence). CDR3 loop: CASSLQGSRGEKLFF. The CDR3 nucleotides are TGTGCCAGCAGCTTGCAGGGTTCACGTGGTGAAAAACTGTTTTTT.

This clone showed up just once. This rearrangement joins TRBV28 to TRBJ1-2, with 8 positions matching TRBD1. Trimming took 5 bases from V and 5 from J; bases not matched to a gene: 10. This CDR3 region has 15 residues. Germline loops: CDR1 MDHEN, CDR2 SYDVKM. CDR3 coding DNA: TGTGCCAGCAGTCCTGGACAGGGAAAGGGATATGGCTACACCTTC. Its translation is CASSPGQGKGYGYTF.

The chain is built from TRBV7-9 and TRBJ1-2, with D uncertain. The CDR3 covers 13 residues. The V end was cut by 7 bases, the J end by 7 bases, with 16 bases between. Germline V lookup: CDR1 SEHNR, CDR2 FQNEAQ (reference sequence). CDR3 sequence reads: CASMRPPGLGYTF. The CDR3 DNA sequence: TGTGCCAGCATGAGGCCACCAGGACTTGGCTACACCTTC.

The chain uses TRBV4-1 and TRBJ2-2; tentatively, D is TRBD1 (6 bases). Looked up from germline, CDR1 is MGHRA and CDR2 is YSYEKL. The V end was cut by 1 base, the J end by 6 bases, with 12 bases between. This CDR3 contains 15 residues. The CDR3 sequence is CASSQVGRGAGELFF. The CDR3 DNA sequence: TGCGCCAGCAGCCAAGTGGGCAGGGGTGCCGGGGAGCTGTTTTTT.

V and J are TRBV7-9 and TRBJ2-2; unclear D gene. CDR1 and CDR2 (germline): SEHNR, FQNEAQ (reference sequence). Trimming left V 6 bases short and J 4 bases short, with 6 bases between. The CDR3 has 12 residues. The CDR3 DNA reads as TGTGCCAGCAGTTGGGGCACCGGGGAGCTGTTTTTT. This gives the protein CASSWGTGELFF.

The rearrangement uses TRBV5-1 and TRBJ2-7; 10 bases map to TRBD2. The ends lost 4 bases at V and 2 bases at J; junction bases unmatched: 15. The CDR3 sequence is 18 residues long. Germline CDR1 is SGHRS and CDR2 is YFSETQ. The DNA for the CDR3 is TGCGCCAGCAGCCAGAGCGGGGGGGCCTCTAGCTGGGCCTACGAGCAGTACTTC. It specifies CASSQSGGASSWAYEQYF.